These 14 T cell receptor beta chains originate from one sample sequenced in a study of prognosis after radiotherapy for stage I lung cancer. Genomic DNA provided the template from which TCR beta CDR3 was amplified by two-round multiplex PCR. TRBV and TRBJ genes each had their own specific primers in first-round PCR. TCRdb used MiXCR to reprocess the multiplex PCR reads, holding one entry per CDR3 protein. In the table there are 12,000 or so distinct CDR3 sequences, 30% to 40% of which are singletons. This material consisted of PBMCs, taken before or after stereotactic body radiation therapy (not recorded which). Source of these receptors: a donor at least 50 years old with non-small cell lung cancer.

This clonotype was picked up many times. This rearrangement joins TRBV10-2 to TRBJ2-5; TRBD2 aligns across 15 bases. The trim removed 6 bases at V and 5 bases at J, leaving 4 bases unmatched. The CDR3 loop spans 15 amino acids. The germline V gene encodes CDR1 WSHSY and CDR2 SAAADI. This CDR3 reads CASRGLAGGSETQYF. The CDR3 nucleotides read TGCGCCAGCAGGGGACTAGCGGGAGGTTCGGAGACCCAGTACTTC.

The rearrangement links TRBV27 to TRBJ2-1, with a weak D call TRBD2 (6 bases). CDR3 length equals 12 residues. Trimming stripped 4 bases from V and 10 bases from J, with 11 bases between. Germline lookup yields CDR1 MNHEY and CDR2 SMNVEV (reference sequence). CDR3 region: CASSWGLNEQFF. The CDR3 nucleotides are TGTGCCAGCAGTTGGGGACTGAACGAGCAGTTCTTC.

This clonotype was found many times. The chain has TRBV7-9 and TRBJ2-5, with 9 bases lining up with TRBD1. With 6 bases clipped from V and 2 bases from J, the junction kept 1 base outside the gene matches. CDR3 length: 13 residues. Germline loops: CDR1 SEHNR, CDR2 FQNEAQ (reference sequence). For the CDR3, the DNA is TGTGCCAGCAGTGACAGGGGGCAAGAGACCCAGTACTTC. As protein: CASSDRGQETQYF.

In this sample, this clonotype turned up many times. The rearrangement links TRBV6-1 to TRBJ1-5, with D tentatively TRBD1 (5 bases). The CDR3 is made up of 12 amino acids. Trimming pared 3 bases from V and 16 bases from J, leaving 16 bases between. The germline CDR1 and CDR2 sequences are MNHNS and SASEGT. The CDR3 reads CASSDSRGGLHF. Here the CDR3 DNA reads TGTGCCAGCAGTGACTCAAGGGGAGGCCTTCATTTT.

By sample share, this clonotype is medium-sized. This CDR3 reads CASSATTGGAGEQYV. The CDR3 nucleotides read TGTGCCAGCAGTGCTACGACAGGGGGCGCAGGCGAGCAGTACGTC. The chain recombines TRBV6-1 with TRBJ2-7; TRBD1 matches at 10 bases. The CDR3 is 15 residues long. The V and J ends lost 4 bases and 6 bases, in that order; junction bases with no gene match: 9. The V gene's germline CDR1 is MNHNS and CDR2 SASEGT.

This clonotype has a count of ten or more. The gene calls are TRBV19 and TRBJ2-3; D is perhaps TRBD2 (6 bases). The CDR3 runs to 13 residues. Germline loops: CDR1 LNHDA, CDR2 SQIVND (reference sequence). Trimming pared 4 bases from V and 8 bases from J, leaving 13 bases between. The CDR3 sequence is CASSNRLVGTQYF. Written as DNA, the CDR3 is TGTGCCAGTAGTAATCGACTAGTGGGTACGCAGTATTTT.

CDR3 DNA: TGTGCCACCAGTGACTTGGTGGAGACCCAGTACTTC. It codes for CATSDLVETQYF. The chain employs TRBV24-1 and TRBJ2-5; D not certain. Per the germline V gene, CDR1 is KGHDR and CDR2 is SFDVKD. There are 12 residues in the CDR3. The V end was cut by 4 bases, the J end by 5 bases, with 7 bases between.

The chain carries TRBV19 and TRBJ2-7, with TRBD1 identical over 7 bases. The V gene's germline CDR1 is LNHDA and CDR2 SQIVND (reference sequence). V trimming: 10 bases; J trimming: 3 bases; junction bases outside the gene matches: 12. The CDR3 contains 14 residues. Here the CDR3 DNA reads TGTGCCACCCGTTCAGGGACAGTCGACTACGAGCAGTACTTC. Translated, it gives CATRSGTVDYEQYF.

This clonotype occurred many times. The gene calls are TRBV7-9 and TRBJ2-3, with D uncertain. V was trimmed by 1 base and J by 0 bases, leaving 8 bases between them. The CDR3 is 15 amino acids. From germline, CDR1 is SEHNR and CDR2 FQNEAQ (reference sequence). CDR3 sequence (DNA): TGTGCCAGCAGCTTAGGACTTTATAGCACAGATACGCAGTATTTT. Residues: CASSLGLYSTDTQYF.

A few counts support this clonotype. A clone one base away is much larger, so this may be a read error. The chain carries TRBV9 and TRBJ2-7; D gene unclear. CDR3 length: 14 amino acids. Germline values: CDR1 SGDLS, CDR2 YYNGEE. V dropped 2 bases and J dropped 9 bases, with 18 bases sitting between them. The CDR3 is CASSVSGFGLGQYF. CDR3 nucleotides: TGTGCCAGCAGCGTTTCCGGGTTCGGCCTCGGGCAGTACTTC.

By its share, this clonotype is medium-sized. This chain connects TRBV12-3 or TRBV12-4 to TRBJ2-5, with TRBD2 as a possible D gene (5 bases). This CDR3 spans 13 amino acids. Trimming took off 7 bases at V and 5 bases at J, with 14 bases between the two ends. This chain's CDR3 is CASTGGREETQYF. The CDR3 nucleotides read TGTGCCAGCACCGGAGGAAGGGAGGAGACCCAGTACTTC.

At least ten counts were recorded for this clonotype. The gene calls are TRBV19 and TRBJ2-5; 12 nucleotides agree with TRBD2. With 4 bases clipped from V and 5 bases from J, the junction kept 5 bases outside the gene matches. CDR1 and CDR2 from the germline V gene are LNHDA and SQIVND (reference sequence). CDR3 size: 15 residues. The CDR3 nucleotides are TGTGCCAGTAGTACCCGACTAGCGGGAGCGGAGACCCAGTACTTC. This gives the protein CASSTRLAGAETQYF.

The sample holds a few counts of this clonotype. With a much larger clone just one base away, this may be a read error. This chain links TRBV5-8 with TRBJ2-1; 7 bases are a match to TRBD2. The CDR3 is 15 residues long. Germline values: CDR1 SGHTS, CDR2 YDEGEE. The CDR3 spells CASSRGSGNNNEQSF. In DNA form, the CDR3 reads TGTGCCAGCAGTCGGGGGAGCGGGAACAACAATGAGCAGTCCTTC.

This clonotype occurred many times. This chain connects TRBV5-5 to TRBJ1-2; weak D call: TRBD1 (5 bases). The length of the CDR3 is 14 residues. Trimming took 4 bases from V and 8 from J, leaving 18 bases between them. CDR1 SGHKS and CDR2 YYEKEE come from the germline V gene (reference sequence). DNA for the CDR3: TGTGCCAGCAGCCTCCAAAGCGGGGGTTCCGGCTACACCTTC. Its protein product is CASSLQSGGSGYTF.